The 3 T cell receptor beta chains presented below share a single source sample, sequenced in a study of response to subunit inactivated influenza vaccine. From the RT-PCR reads, TCRdb called clonotypes with MiXCR, one entry per CDR3 protein. The sample has about 500,000 distinct CDR3 sequences; approximately 7.3% are singletons. Material: PBMCs from blood, obtained roughly 24 months after vaccination. These receptors were collected from a man aged 45 to 70 who received an inactivated influenza vaccine.

This clonotype was detected a few times. The chain combines TRBV7-9 with TRBJ2-1; possibly TRBD1 for D (8 bases). The CDR3 has 15 amino acids. Germline V CDR1 and CDR2: SEHNR, FQNEAQ (reference sequence). V was pared by 4 bases and J by 7 bases, with 17 bases between. The CDR3 here is CASSSTGGQGNEQFF. CDR3 DNA sequence: TGTGCCAGCAGCTCCACGGGAGGACAGGGAAATGAGCAGTTCTTC.

In its sample, this clonotype was seen a few times. The rearrangement joins TRBV7-3 to TRBJ2-3; a possible D gene is TRBD2 (7 bases). Germline V lookup: CDR1 SGHTA, CDR2 FQGTGA. The germline V and J ends were trimmed by 5 bases and 11 bases, with 23 bases remaining between them. The CDR3 spans 15 residues. The CDR3 loop is CASSPLLRAGAVQYF. The CDR3 DNA reads as TGTGCCAGCAGCCCCCTTCTTCGGGCGGGGGCTGTGCAGTATTTT.

DNA of the CDR3: TGTGCCAGCAGCAACGGGTCGGCTAGCGGGGGGTCCTACAATGAGCAGTTCTTC. Its translation: CASSNGSASGGSYNEQFF. This chain joins TRBV21-1 and TRBJ2-1; TRBD2 is taken as the D call from the table, unchecked against the DNA. TRBV21-1 represents a pseudogene. The CDR3 totals 18 residues.